This entry concerns a single T cell receptor beta chain. This CDR3 is built from 13 residues. Per germline, CDR1 MRHNA and CDR2 SNTAGT. With 5 bases removed from V and 4 bases from J, the gap between germline ends came to 10 bases. Roughly 0.45 to 1 ug RNA was reverse transcribed with random hexamers. Multiplex PCR with immunoSEQ amplified the TCR beta CDR3 across 54 Vbeta and 13 Jbeta. In TCRdb, the immunoSEQ multiplex PCR reads were re-called with MiXCR into one record per CDR3 protein. There are more than 85,000 distinct CDR3 sequences in the sample; about 95% occur only once, and under 0.1% lies in the top ten. This sample is drawn from a study of CD8 T cells in Susac syndrome.

The chain combines TRBV6-4 with TRBJ2-3; possible D gene TRBD2, 5 bases. Sequenced sample: CD4+ T cells from PBMCs. This TCR was sampled from a human donor in good health. The CDR3 loop is CASSTTRADTQYF. The CDR3 DNA is TGTGCCAGCAGTACTACTAGGGCAGATACGCAGTATTTT.